This note documents a single T cell receptor beta chain sequence. Germline V gene sequence: CDR1 MNHEY, CDR2 SMNVEV (reference sequence). Trimming took 6 bases from V and 6 from J, leaving 11 bases between them. The CDR3 is 13 residues long. The repertoire was sequenced with immunoSEQ multiplex PCR; TCRdb's copy has only in-frame clones and lacks some. The table lists about 1 million clones, about 80% of them singletons. The data were taken from a study of shared clonotypes between healthy human individuals. Sequencing was carried out using memory CD4+ T cells sorted from blood. Regarding subset: CD45RA-negative fraction. The chain uses TRBV27 and TRBJ2-2; TRBD1 might be the D (6 bases). The clonotype comes from a man aged 18 to 30 in good health. CDR3: CASRPRQAGELFF. The CDR3 DNA follows: TGTGCCAGCAGGCCACGACAGGCCGGGGAGCTGTTTTTT.